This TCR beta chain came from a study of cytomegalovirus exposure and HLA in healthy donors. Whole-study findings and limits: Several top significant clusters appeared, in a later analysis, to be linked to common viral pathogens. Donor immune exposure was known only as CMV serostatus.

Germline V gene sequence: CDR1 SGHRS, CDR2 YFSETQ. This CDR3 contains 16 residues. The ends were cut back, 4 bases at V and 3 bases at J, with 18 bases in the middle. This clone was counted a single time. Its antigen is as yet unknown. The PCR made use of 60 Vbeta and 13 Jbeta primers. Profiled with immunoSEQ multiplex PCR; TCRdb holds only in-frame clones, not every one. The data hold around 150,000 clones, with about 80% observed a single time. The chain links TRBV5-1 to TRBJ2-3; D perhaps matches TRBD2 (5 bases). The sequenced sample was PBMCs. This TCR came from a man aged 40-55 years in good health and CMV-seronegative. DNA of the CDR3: TGCGCCAGCAGCGTGTTCGCCGTCCCGGGGACAGATACGCAGTATTTT. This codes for CASSVFAVPGTDTQYF.